Following are 6 T cell receptor beta chains from one sample sequenced in a study of CD8 T cells in ankylosing spondylitis. TCRdb reanalysed the 5' RACE reads using MiXCR and keeps one entry per CDR3 protein. The repertoire holds some 37,000 distinct CDR3 sequences, with roughly 11% as singletons. The sequencing sample was made of synovial fluid, either unsorted or a sorted T cell fraction (not recorded which). All receptors derive from a male donor with ankylosing spondylitis.

The rearrangement links TRBV28 to TRBJ2-5, with D unresolved. V lost 5 bases, J lost 4 bases, and 20 bases lay in between. Germline-derived CDR1 and CDR2 are MDHEN and SYDVKM. This CDR3 comprises 16 residues. Here the CDR3 DNA reads TGTGCCAGCAGTCCCCTAAGGACGGGTAAGGGAGAGACCCAGTACTTC. Residues: CASSPLRTGKGETQYF.

This clonotype was counted only a few times. This chain uses TRBV12-3 or TRBV12-4 with TRBJ1-3; D unclear. The CDR3 is made up of 16 amino acids. Trimming stripped 6 bases from V and 0 bases from J, with 15 bases between. In nucleotides, the CDR3 is TGTGCCAGCAGCCCCCGGAGTTCGGTCTCTGGAAACACCATATATTTT. Translated: CASSPRSSVSGNTIYF.

V is TRBV7-2 and J is TRBJ2-4; D possibly uses TRBD1 or TRBD2 (5 bases each). V was clipped by 1 base and J by 2 bases, with 9 bases between them. Germline V lookup: CDR1 SGHTA, CDR2 FQGNSA. The CDR3 totals 15 residues. CDR3 DNA sequence: TGTGCCAGCAGCTTAGGAGGGGCTTCCAAAAACATTCAGTACTTC. Residues: CASSLGGASKNIQYF.

This chain connects TRBV3-1 to TRBJ2-2; the D gene could be TRBD1 or TRBD2 (5 bases each). The germline V and J ends were trimmed by 3 bases and 9 bases, with 8 bases remaining between them. The germline CDR1 and CDR2 sequences are LGHDT and YNNKEL (reference sequence). There are 12 residues in the CDR3. The CDR3 coding sequence is TGTGCCAGCAGCCAGACGGGGCGGGAGCTGTTTTTT. Translating it yields CASSQTGRELFF.

The chain joins TRBV18 to TRBJ2-7, with D perhaps TRBD2 (6 bases). CDR3 length equals 17 residues. The germline V and J ends were trimmed by 2 bases and 3 bases, with 20 bases remaining between them. CDR1 and CDR2 (germline): KGHSH, LQKENI. The CDR3 reads CASSPGGSGLNGYEQYF. The CDR3 DNA reads TGTGCCAGCTCACCAGGGGGGAGCGGGCTGAATGGCTACGAGCAGTACTTC.

There are a few counts of this clonotype. One junction end disagrees with the germline gene, perhaps due to a read error. The V gene is TRBV5-1, the J gene TRBJ1-2; 7 bases are a match to TRBD1. Germline CDR1 SGHRS, CDR2 YFSETQ. This CDR3 is 12 amino acids long. This CDR3 is CASSVTGTATSF. The CDR3 DNA is TGCGCCAGCAGCGTTACCGGGACAGCGACCTCCTTC.